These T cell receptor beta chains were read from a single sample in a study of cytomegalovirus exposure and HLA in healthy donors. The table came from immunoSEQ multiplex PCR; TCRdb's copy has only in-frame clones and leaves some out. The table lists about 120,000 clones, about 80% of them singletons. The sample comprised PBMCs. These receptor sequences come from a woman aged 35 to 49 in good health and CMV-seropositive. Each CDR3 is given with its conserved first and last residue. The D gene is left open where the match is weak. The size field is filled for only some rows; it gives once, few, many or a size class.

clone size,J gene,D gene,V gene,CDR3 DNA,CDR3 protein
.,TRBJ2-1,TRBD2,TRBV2,TGTGCCAGCAGCGAACTAGCGGACAATGAGCAGTTCTTC,CASSELADNEQFF
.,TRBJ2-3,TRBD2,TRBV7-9,TGTGCCAGCAGCTACCCGAGGACTAGTAAGGATACGCAGTATTTT,CASSYPRTSKDTQYF
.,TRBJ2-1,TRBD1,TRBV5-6,TGTGCCAGCAGCGCCCAAAAGGGGGCTAGGTATGAGCAGTTCTTC,CASSAQKGARYEQFF
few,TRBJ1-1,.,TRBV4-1,TGCGCCAGCAGCCAAGATATGGGGGGAAGGACTGAAGCTTTCTTT,CASSQDMGGRTEAFF
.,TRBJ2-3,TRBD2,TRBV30,TGTGCCTGGAGTGTAGATGGCGGGAGTGGTGCAGATACGCAGTATTTT,CAWSVDGGSGADTQYF
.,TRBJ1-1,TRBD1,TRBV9,TGTGCCAGCAGCTCCCGCAGAGGGGGCGCGGACACTGAAGCTTTCTTT,CASSSRRGGADTEAFF
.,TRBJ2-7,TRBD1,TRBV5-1,TGCGCCAGCAGCGAGGCGAAGACAGGGGGCAGGTACGAGCAGTACTTC,CASSEAKTGGRYEQYF
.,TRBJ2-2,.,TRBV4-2,TGTGCCAGCAGCCAGGCAAAAGCGAACACCGGGGAGCTGTTTTTT,CASSQAKANTGELFF
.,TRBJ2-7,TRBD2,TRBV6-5,TGTGCCAGCAGTTCCCCGGGACTATCTCACTACGAGCAGTACTTC,CASSSPGLSHYEQYF
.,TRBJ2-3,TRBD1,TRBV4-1,TGCGCCAGCAGCAGGGGGCCCACAGATACGCAATATTTT,CASSRGPTDTQYF
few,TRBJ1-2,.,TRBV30,TGTGCCTGGAGCCGAGGTAGGGGTACGAACTATGGCTACACCTTC,CAWSRGRGTNYGYTF
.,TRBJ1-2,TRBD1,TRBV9,TGTGCCAGCAGCCCTGGACAGGGGGCGCATGGCTACACCTTC,CASSPGQGAHGYTF
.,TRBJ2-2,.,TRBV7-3,TGTGCCAGCAGCTTGGGGGGCACCGGGGAGCTGTTTTTT,CASSLGGTGELFF
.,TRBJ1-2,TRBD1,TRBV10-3,TGTGCCATCAGTAGTCGACAGGGCGACGATGGCTACACCTTC,CAISSRQGDDGYTF
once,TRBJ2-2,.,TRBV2,TGTGCCAGCAGTGAAGCCGGGGGCACCGGGGAGCTGTTTTTT,CASSEAGGTGELFF
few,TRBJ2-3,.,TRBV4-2,TGTGCCAGCAGCCCGGACCCGGGAACAGATACGCAGTATTTT,CASSPDPGTDTQYF
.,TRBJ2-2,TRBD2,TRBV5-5,TGTGCCAGCAGCCAGGGACTAGCTACGAACACCGGGGAGCTGTTTTTT,CASSQGLATNTGELFF
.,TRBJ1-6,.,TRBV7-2,TGTGCCAGCAGCCCCGTCCTACATTCACCCCTCCACTTT,CASSPVLHSPLHF
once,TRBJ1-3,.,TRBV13,TGTGCCAGCAGCGGGAGCTCTGGAAACACCATATATTTT,CASSGSSGNTIYF
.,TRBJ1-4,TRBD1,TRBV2,TGTGCCAGCAATCCAGACAGGGGAGGCGAAAAACTGTTTTTT,CASNPDRGGEKLFF
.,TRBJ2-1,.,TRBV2,TGTGCCAGCAGTGAGAGCGGGCCCTCCTACAATGAGCAGTTCTTC,CASSESGPSYNEQFF
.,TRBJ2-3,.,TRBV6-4,TGTGCCAGCAGCGATGGACACCCCACAGATACGCAGTATTTT,CASSDGHPTDTQYF
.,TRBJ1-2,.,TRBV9,TGTGCCAGCAGCATTGACACCGCTAACTATGGCTACACCTTC,CASSIDTANYGYTF
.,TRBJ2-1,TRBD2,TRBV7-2,TGTGCCAGCAGCTTAGATGGCGGGAGGGCCGTGAGGGATGAGCAGTTCTTC,CASSLDGGRAVRDEQFF
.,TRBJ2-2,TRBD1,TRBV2,TGTGCCAGCAGCATCCAGGGGGCTAACGGGGAGCTGTTTTTT,CASSIQGANGELFF
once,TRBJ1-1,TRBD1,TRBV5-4,TGTGCCAGCAGCTGGGCCACAGGGGAGAACACTGAAGCTTTCTTT,CASSWATGENTEAFF
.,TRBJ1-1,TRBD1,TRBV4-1,TGCGCCAGCAGCCAAGGCACAGGGGGCTTCACTGAAGCTTTCTTT,CASSQGTGGFTEAFF
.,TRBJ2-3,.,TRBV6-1,TGTGCCAGCAGTGAGGGGGCGGAAGATACGCAGTATTTT,CASSEGAEDTQYF
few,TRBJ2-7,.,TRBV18,TGTGCCAGCTCCCTCCTCCAGGGTTCCTACGAGCAGTACTTC,CASSLLQGSYEQYF
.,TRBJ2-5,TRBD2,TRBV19,TGTGCCAGTAGTCTCGGTACTAGCGGGGGCTTGTACCAAGAGACCCAGTACTTC,CASSLGTSGGLYQETQYF
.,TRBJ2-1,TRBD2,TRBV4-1,TGCGCCAGCCGGGGGGCGGGGGGGTACAATGAGCAGTTCTTC,CASRGAGGYNEQFF
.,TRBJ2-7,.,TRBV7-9,TGTGCCAGCGGGCAGGGAGGTCACGAGCAGTACTTC,CASGQGGHEQYF
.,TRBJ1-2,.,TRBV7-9,TGTGCCAGCAGCTTAGCCAGCGACGGACGGCAGGGCTATGGCTACACCTTC,CASSLASDGRQGYGYTF
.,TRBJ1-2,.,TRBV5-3,TGTGCCAGAAGCATCGGACTGGGATATGGCTACACCTTC,CARSIGLGYGYTF
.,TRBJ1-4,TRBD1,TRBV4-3,TGCGCCAGCAGCTACCAGCAGGGGGCAACTAATGAAAAACTGTTTTTT,CASSYQQGATNEKLFF
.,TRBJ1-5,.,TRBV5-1,TGCGCCAGCAGCTTGGAAGGGGGCAATCAGCCCCAGCATTTT,CASSLEGGNQPQHF
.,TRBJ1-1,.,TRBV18,TGTGCCAGCTCACCAGTGAGAGGTAACACTGAAGCTTTCTTT,CASSPVRGNTEAFF
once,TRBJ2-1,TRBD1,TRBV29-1,TGCAGCGTTGGAAAGGGGGCCGTATCCTACAATGAGCAGTTCTTC,CSVGKGAVSYNEQFF
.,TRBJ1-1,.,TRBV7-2,.,CASSRLLRAGKRLNTEAFF
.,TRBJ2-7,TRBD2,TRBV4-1,TGCGCCAGCAGCCAAGATCGACTAGCGGGGGCGACGCAGTACTTC,CASSQDRLAGATQYF
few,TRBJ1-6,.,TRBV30,TGTGCCTGGAGGCAGATTAATTCACCCCTCCACTTT,CAWRQINSPLHF
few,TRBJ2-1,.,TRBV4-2,TGTGCCAGCAGCCAAGGCGCGGGCGTGGATGGGGAGCAGTTCTTC,CASSQGAGVDGEQFF
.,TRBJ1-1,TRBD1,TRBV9,TGTGCCAGCAGCCTCGGGGACAGGCACACTGAAGCTTTCTTT,CASSLGDRHTEAFF
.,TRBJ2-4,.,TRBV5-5,TGTGCCAGCAGCGGCACCGGGACTCAGTTTCACATTCAGTACTTC,CASSGTGTQFHIQYF
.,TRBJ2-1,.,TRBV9,TGTGCCAGCAGCGCTAGCGTCCCGCCCACCAATGAGCAGTTCTTC,CASSASVPPTNEQFF
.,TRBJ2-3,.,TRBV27,TGTGCCAGCAGTCCTAGCACAGATACGCAGTATTTT,CASSPSTDTQYF
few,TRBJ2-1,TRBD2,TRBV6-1,TGTGCCAGCAGCAGACTAGCTGGCAATGAGCAGTTCTTC,CASSRLAGNEQFF
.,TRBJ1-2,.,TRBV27,TGTGCCAGCAGTTTATCATACAGGGATCACTATGGCTACACCTTC,CASSLSYRDHYGYTF
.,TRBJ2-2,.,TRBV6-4,TGTGCCAGCAGTGACTCCGACTACGGGGAGCTGTTTTTT,CASSDSDYGELFF
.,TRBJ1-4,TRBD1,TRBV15,TGTGCCACCAGCAGGGAGGGACAGGGGGACGAAAAACTGTTTTTT,CATSREGQGDEKLFF
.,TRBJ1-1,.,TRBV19,TGTGTGCTAGGACATTTGAACACTGAAGCTTTCTTT,CVLGHLNTEAFF
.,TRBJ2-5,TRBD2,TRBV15,TGTGCCACCAGCATAGGACTAGCGGCCGGGGAGACCCAGTACTTC,CATSIGLAAGETQYF
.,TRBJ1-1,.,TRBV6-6,TGTGCCAGCAGTTATTGGGCCGAGGGGGACACTGAAGCTTTCTTT,CASSYWAEGDTEAFF
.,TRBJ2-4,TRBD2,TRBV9,TGTGCCAGCAGCCTCACTAGCGGGGGGCTTCAATTAGCCAAAAACATTCAGTACTTC,CASSLTSGGLQLAKNIQYF